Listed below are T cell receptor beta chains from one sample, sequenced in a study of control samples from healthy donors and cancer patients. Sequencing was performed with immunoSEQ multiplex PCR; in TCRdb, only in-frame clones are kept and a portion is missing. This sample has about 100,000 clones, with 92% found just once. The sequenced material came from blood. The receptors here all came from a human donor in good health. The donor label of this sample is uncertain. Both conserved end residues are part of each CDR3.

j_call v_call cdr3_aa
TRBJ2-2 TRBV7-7 CASSPDRARTGELFF
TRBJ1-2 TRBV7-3 CASSNAPGGYGYTF
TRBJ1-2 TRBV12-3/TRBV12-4 CASSFRGGVGYTF
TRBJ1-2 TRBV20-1 CSAGTRDGYTF
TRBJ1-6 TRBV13 CASAGQGSYNSPLHF
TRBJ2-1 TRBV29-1 CSFTPQEIYNEQFF
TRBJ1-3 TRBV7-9 CASSLVSQFLSRGNTIYF
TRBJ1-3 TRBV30 CAWSRDTIYF
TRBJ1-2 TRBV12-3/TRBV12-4 CASSPRGGYTF
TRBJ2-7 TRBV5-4 CASSLNLFYEQYF
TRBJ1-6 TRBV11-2 CASRRDRTSSYNSPLHF
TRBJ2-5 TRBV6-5 CASLLPGGRETQYF
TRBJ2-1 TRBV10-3 CATYLGGLYNEQFF
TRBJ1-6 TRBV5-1 CASSPTPGQGGNSPLHF
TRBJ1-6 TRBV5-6 CASSSPNRGIRSPLHF
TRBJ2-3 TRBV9 CASSGRQRGDTQYF
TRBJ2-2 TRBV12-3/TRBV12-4 CASSGTAHGELFF
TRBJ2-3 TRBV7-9 CASLYVTGSTDTQYF
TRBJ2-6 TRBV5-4 CASSSFGGSGANVLTF
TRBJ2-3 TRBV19 CASSIVGLAGVADTQYF
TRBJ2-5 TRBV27 CASSLSGYQETQYF
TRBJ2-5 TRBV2 CASSPTNRVQETQYF
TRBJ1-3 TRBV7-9 CASSSVLRSSSGNTIYF
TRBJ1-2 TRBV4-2 CASSLTTGGSGYTF
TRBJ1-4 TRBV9 CASSVDTGFEKLFF
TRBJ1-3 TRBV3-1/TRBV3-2 CASSQGQGFGNTIYF
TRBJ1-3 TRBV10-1 CASSESQAVFGNTIYF
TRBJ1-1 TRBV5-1 CASSLVGLVDTEAFF